This record looks at one TCR beta chain sequence and its context. Its specificity is not known. Cells were stimulated with CMV-infected fibroblast lysates at roughly 9.1 ug/mL. Sorted nonresponding memory CD4+ T cells were CD40L-negative, CD69-negative, CD45RO-high. This was the immunoSEQ version 4 assay in survey mode. Template was genomic DNA at roughly 9.3 ng/uL, with up to about 1 ug used per sample. Produced via immunoSEQ multiplex PCR; TCRdb's table is partial and in-frame only. The sample contains 25,000 to 35,000 clones, around four fifths of which appear only once. This entry belongs to a study of persistence of HIV-infected CD4 T cells. Across the study: Multiple blood draws of up to 180 mL, except two donors with single leukapheresis. General study points: Compared with CD3/CD28-stimulated cells, CMV- and Gag-responding cells showed lower TCRbeta richness.

The sample was CD4+ T cells sorted from PBMCs after roughly 17-hour stimulation, taken from a patient who received antiretroviral therapy. The origin of this receptor is an adult man with HIV who was CMV-seropositive.

CDR3 in amino acids: CASSLDLRGNTEAFF. The DNA for the CDR3 is TGCGCCAGCAGCTTGGATCTCAGGGGGAACACTGAAGCTTTCTTT. This chain connects TRBV5-1 to TRBJ1-1, with D possibly matching TRBD1 (6 bases). This CDR3 spans 15 amino acids. V lost 0 bases, J lost 1 base, and 10 bases lay in between. Germline V gives CDR1 SGHRS, CDR2 YFSETQ.